Listed here are 25 T cell receptor beta chains from one sample, sequenced in a study of response to subunit inactivated influenza vaccine. TCRdb processed the RT-PCR reads anew with MiXCR; each CDR3 protein has one entry. The sample contains approximately 530,000 distinct CDR3 sequences, 7.2% of which appear only once. The sample consisted of PBMCs from blood, taken around 25 months after vaccination. These receptors all come from a man between 50 and 70 years old who received an inactivated influenza vaccine.

This sequence joins TRBV7-2 and TRBJ1-3; D might be TRBD1 (6 bases). The CDR3 spans 17 residues. Germline values: CDR1 SGHTA, CDR2 FQGNSA. Trimming stripped 1 base from V and 0 bases from J, with 13 bases between. DNA of the CDR3: TGTGCCAGCAGCTTAGTGTGGACAGCCAACTCTGGAAACACCATATATTTT. It specifies CASSLVWTANSGNTIYF.

This clonotype was picked up a small number of times. CDR3 region: CASSLSATEAFF. The CDR3 DNA reads as TGTGCCAGCAGCTTATCTGCCACTGAAGCTTTCTTT. V gene TRBV7-9 combines with J gene TRBJ1-1; D not resolved. There are 12 residues in the CDR3. Trimming took 2 bases from V and 4 from J, leaving 5 bases between them. Germline-derived CDR1 and CDR2 are SEHNR and FQNEAQ (reference sequence).

In this sample, this clonotype turned up many times. V gene TRBV5-1 combines with J gene TRBJ2-5; 10 bases fit TRBD2. After removal of 5 bases from V and 5 bases from J, the junction contained 9 bases not matched to a gene. The CDR3 consists of 15 residues. Germline values: CDR1 SGHRS, CDR2 YFSETQ. This CDR3 reads CASSFASGSEETQYF. The CDR3 region has the DNA TGCGCCAGCAGTTTCGCTAGCGGGAGCGAGGAGACCCAGTACTTC. Combining the CDR3 with reference TRBV5-1 and TRBJ2-5 gives the whole variable domain KAGVTQTPRYLIKTRGQQVTLSCSPISGHRSVSWYQQTPGQGLQFLFEYFSETQRNKGNFPGRFSGRQFSNSRSEMNVSTLELGDSALYLCASSFASGSEETQYFGPGTRLLVL.

This chain connects TRBV7-6 to TRBJ2-1; tentatively, D is TRBD1 (5 bases). The CDR3 spans 14 residues. V lost 3 bases and J lost 6, with 12 bases in between. Germline V lookup: CDR1 SGHVS, CDR2 FNYEAQ. As DNA, the CDR3 is TGTGCCAGCAGCTTGGAGACGCAGGGCAATGAGCAGTTCTTC. Amino acids: CASSLETQGNEQFF.

This chain uses TRBV6-2 or TRBV6-3 with TRBJ1-2, with D hard to call. This CDR3 region has 12 residues. Looked up from germline, CDR1 is MNHEY and CDR2 is SVGEGT. Deletions cut 6 bases from V and 3 bases from J, with 8 bases between. The CDR3 coding sequence is TGTGCCAGCAGCGCGACTGACTATGGCTACACCTTC. This sequence encodes CASSATDYGYTF.

In its sample, this clonotype was seen many times. The rearrangement uses TRBV2 and TRBJ2-1; D is possibly TRBD1 (6 bases). Germline lookup yields CDR1 SNHLY and CDR2 FYNNEI. The CDR3 totals 11 residues. Trimming removed 7 bases at V and 7 bases at J, with 8 bases between. The CDR3, as DNA: TGTGCCAGCACACAGGGAAATGAGCAGTTCTTC. Its translation is CASTQGNEQFF.

This clonotype was recorded many times. The chain employs TRBV7-2 and TRBJ1-5, with 7 bases matching TRBD1. Losses at the gene ends were 1 base for V and 0 bases for J; bases not matched to a gene: 6. In germline, CDR1 is SGHTA, CDR2 FQGNSA. This CDR3 is 17 amino acids long. The DNA of the CDR3 is TGTGCCAGCAGCTTAGGGGGACAGCACTATAGCAATCAGCCCCAGCATTTT. Protein product: CASSLGGQHYSNQPQHF.

This clonotype occurred a few times. The genes are TRBV7-7 and TRBJ2-3; D not resolved. Germline CDR1 is SSHAT and CDR2 is FNYEAQ (reference sequence). V gave up 1 base and J gave up 0 bases, with 8 bases separating them. The CDR3 is 15 residues long. CDR3 region: CASSLVLASTDTQYF. In DNA form, the CDR3 reads TGTGCCAGCAGCTTAGTACTGGCCAGCACAGATACGCAGTATTTT.

The chain combines TRBV28 with TRBJ1-4; possible D gene TRBD1, 6 bases. The germline gives CDR1 MDHEN, CDR2 SYDVKM. The CDR3 loop spans 15 amino acids. Trimming took 6 bases from V and 5 from J, leaving 16 bases between them. CDR3 sequence: CASSRTGGANEKLFF. The DNA of the CDR3 is TGTGCCAGCAGCCGCACCGGGGGGGCGAATGAAAAACTGTTTTTT.

This clonotype showed up many times. The genes are TRBV5-1 and TRBJ1-2, with TRBD1 matching over 7 bases. Germline CDR1 reads SGHRS; CDR2 reads YFSETQ. V was clipped by 4 bases and J by 2 bases; unmatched bases: 8. The CDR3 has 15 amino acids. CDR3 sequence: CASSIGTARNYGYTF. As DNA, the CDR3 is TGCGCCAGCAGCATAGGGACAGCCCGGAACTATGGCTACACCTTC.

This clonotype was detected only a few times. The chain couples TRBV2 to TRBJ2-7, with D perhaps TRBD1 (6 bases). Germline V CDR1 and CDR2: SNHLY, FYNNEI. This CDR3 has 14 residues. The germline V and J ends were trimmed by 6 bases and 0 bases, with 12 bases remaining between them. The CDR3 bases are TGTGCCAGCAGAGCGACACAGGGCTCCTACGAGCAGTACTTC. It codes for CASRATQGSYEQYF. Drawing the rest from reference TRBV2 and TRBJ2-7, the complete variable domain is EPEVTQTPSHQVTQMGQEVILRCVPISNHLYFYWYRQILGQKVEFLVSFYNNEISEKSEIFDDQFSVERPDGSNFTLKIRSTKLEDSAMYFCASRATQGSYEQYFGPGTRLTVT.

This clonotype turned up a few times. The rearrangement links TRBV10-3 to TRBJ1-5, with 7 bases that match TRBD1. Losses at the gene ends were 3 bases for V and 1 base for J; bases not matched to a gene: 6. Germline CDR1 and CDR2: ENHRY and SYGVKD. CDR3 length: 16 residues. CDR3 residues: CAISEGSGGSNQPQHF. The CDR3 DNA reads as TGTGCCATCAGTGAAGGGTCAGGGGGAAGCAATCAGCCCCAGCATTTT.

The rearrangement joins TRBV18 to TRBJ2-3, with D uncertain. Trimming cost V 1 base and J 6 bases, with 11 bases left between them. In germline, CDR1 is KGHSH, CDR2 LQKENI. CDR3 length: 14 amino acids. The DNA of the CDR3 is TGTGCCAGCTCACCACGTTCTTCACGGGATACGCAGTATTTT. Its translation: CASSPRSSRDTQYF.

The genes are TRBV12-3 or TRBV12-4 and TRBJ1-4; perhaps TRBD1 as D (5 bases). The ends were cut back, 3 bases at V and 7 bases at J, with 21 bases in the middle. There are 17 residues in the CDR3. CDR3 DNA sequence: TGTGCCAGCAGTTTTAGCCAGGGAACTCCGGGCTTTGAAAAACTGTTTTTT. Protein: CASSFSQGTPGFEKLFF.

This clonotype was seen a handful of times. This chain joins TRBV20-1 and TRBJ2-5; D is uncertain. V lost 4 bases to trimming and J lost 0 bases, with 15 bases between them. The CDR3 runs to 15 residues. CDR1 is DFQATT, CDR2 SNEGSKA, per germline (reference sequence). CDR3: CSAKGSKVNQETQYF. The CDR3 region has the DNA TGCAGTGCTAAGGGTTCGAAGGTTAACCAAGAGACCCAGTACTTC.

CDR3: CASRGTSGRPPYEQFF. The CDR3 DNA follows: TGTGCCAGCAGAGGGACTAGCGGGAGGCCACCCTATGAGCAGTTCTTC. J is TRBJ2-1 and V is TRBV25-1, with 15 bases aligning to TRBD2. CDR1 is MGHDK, CDR2 SYGVNS, per germline. The CDR3 loop spans 16 amino acids. V shed 6 bases and J 8 bases; nucleotides not matched to a gene: 8.

This clonotype was seen a handful of times. This chain joins TRBV6-1 and TRBJ1-1; D not certain. The CDR3 has 12 residues. V was cut by 6 bases and J by 1 base, with 6 bases left in between. Germline assignment: CDR1 MNHNS and CDR2 SASEGT. CDR3 bases: TGTGCCAGCAGGATAGGGAACACTGAAGCTTTCTTT. Protein: CASRIGNTEAFF.

CDR3 bases: TGTGCCAGCAGCCCCTGGACTAGCGGGACCGGGGAGCTGTTTTTT. This encodes CASSPWTSGTGELFF. The chain joins TRBV7-2 to TRBJ2-2; 11 bases fit TRBD2. V gave up 5 bases and J gave up 5 bases; unmatched junction bases: 4. The V gene's germline CDR1 is SGHTA and CDR2 FQGNSA. CDR3 length: 15 amino acids.

This clonotype was picked up a small number of times. The rearrangement uses TRBV7-2 and TRBJ2-7; a possible D gene is TRBD2 (5 bases). Trimming stripped 1 base from V and 7 bases from J, with 17 bases between. The germline CDR1 and CDR2 sequences are SGHTA and FQGNSA. This CDR3 region has 15 residues. Here the CDR3 reads CASSLGGHDLREQYF. CDR3 nucleotide sequence: TGTGCCAGCAGCTTAGGAGGGCACGACCTTCGTGAGCAGTACTTC.

This clonotype was picked up many times. This chain uses TRBV6-1 with TRBJ2-3; D tentatively fits TRBD1 or TRBD2 (5 bases each). Trimming cost V 7 bases and J 6 bases, with 20 bases left between them. Germline CDR1 reads MNHNS; CDR2 reads SASEGT. The length of the CDR3 is 15 residues. The CDR3 region is CASIGRDPTSDTQYF. The CDR3 nucleotides are TGTGCCAGCATCGGCCGGGACCCGACCTCGGATACGCAGTATTTT.

This clonotype has just a few counts. The chain has TRBV18 and TRBJ2-3; 9 bases fit TRBD1. Trimming took 2 bases from V and 2 from J; bases not matched to a gene: 5. This CDR3 region has 16 residues. Germline V lookup: CDR1 KGHSH, CDR2 LQKENI. The CDR3 protein is CASSPTGTGPTDTQYF. The CDR3, as DNA: TGTGCCAGCTCACCAACGGGGACAGGGCCCACAGATACGCAGTATTTT.

This clonotype was recorded many times. This chain uses TRBV20-1 with TRBJ1-1; the D is unclear. CDR1 and CDR2 (germline): DFQATT, SNEGSKA (reference sequence). CDR3 length: 11 residues. V was clipped by 3 bases and J by 6 bases, with 8 bases between them. The CDR3 sequence: CSASRAAEAFF. As DNA, the CDR3 is TGCAGTGCTAGTCGTGCCGCTGAAGCTTTCTTT.

This clonotype was observed a handful of times. V and J are TRBV5-6 and TRBJ2-7; TRBD2 is a possible D gene (5 bases). The germline CDR1 and CDR2 sequences are SGHDT and YYEEEE. The length of the CDR3 is 14 residues. V was pared by 6 bases and J by 3 bases, with 16 bases between. In DNA form, the CDR3 reads TGTGCCAGCAACTGGTGGAGCGGAGGCTACGAGCAGTACTTC. It translates to CASNWWSGGYEQYF.

This clonotype has ten or more counts. V usage is TRBV7-9 and J usage is TRBJ2-1; D assignment may be TRBD1 or TRBD2 (6 bases each). V dropped 8 bases and J dropped 8 bases, with 25 bases sitting between them. Germline V gene sequence: CDR1 SEHNR, CDR2 FQNEAQ (reference sequence). The CDR3 has 16 amino acids. The CDR3 protein is CASGPRRGANWDEQFF. CDR3 bases: TGTGCCAGCGGACCCAGGAGGGGGGCGAATTGGGATGAGCAGTTCTTC. The variable domain in full, with the rest retrieved from reference TRBV7-9 and TRBJ2-1, is DTGVSQNPRHKITKRGQNVTFRCDPISEHNRLYWYRQTLGQGPEFLTYFQNEAQLEKSRLLSDRFSAERPKGSFSTLEIQRTEQGDSAMYLCASGPRRGANWDEQFFGPGTRLTVL.

There are a few counts of this clonotype. The chain carries TRBV7-2 and TRBJ1-5; TRBD1 might be the D (6 bases). Germline V lookup: CDR1 SGHTA, CDR2 FQGNSA. V was clipped by 2 bases and J by 3 bases, with 11 bases between them. CDR3 size: 15 residues. DNA of the CDR3: TGTGCCAGCAGCTTAATACAGGGATTCAATCAGCCCCAGCATTTT. Translated, it gives CASSLIQGFNQPQHF.